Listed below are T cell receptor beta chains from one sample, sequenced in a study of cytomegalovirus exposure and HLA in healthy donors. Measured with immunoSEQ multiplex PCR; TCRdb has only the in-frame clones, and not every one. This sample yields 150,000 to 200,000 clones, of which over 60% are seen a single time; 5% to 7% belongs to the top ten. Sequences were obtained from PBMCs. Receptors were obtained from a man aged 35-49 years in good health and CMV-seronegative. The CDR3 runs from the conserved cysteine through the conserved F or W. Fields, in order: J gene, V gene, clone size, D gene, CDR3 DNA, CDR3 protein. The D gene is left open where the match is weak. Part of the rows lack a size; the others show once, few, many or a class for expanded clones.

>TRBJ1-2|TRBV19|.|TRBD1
TGTGCCAGCGGCTCGGGACAGGGGATCTATGGCTACACCTTC
CASGSGQGIYGYTF
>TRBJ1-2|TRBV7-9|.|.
TGTGCCAGCAGCCCAAGCGGCAGCACCTATGGCTACACCTTC
CASSPSGSTYGYTF
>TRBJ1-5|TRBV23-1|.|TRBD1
TGCGCCAGCAGTCAATCGTCCGAGACAGGGGGCAACCAGCCCCAGCATTTT
CASSQSSETGGNQPQHF
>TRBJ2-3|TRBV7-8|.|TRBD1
TGTGCCAGCAGCTCCAACAGGGGGTTTACGCAGTATTTT
CASSSNRGFTQYF
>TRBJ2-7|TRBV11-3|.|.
TGTGCCAGCAGCTTAAGGGTCAGGGGCGGCGACGAGCAGTACTTC
CASSLRVRGGDEQYF
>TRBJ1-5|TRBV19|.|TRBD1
TGTGCCAGTAGACCGGGACAGGGAGGCAATCAGCCCCAGCATTTT
CASRPGQGGNQPQHF
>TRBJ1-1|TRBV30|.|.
TGTGCCTTCTGGGCCCGAGCCCAAGCTTTCTTT
CAFWARAQAFF
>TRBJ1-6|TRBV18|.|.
TGTGCCAGCTCCCCCCGGGGAAATCAGGATTCACCCCTCCACTTT
CASSPRGNQDSPLHF
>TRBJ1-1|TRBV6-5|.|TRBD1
TGTGCCAGCAGGCAGGACAGGATCCGACACCTAGCTTTCTTT
CASRQDRIRHLAFF
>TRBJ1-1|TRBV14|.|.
TGTGCCAGCAGCTTGATCGGTGGAGGCACTGAAGCTTTCTTT
CASSLIGGGTEAFF
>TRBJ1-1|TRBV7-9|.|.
TGTGCCAGCAGCTTAGAGGTCGAGGGGCGGGGGAGAGCTTTCTTT
CASSLEVEGRGRAFF
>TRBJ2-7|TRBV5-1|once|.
TGCGCCAGCAGCTTGGATGGTCAGGGGTCGCCATACGAGCAGTACTTC
CASSLDGQGSPYEQYF
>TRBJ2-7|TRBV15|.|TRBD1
TGTGCCACCAGCAGAGAAGGGGGCAGGGACGAGCAGTACTTC
CATSREGGRDEQYF
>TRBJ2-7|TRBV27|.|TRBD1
TGTGCCAGCAGTCCTCAGGGACAGGGAGGAAACGAGCAGTACTTC
CASSPQGQGGNEQYF
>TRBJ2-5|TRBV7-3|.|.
TGTGCCAGCAGCCAGGGGCTGGTGTCTGGAGAGACCCAGTACTTC
CASSQGLVSGETQYF
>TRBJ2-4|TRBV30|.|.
TGTGCCTGGAGTGGAAGAGGTCTAGCCAAAAACATTCAGTACTTC
CAWSGRGLAKNIQYF
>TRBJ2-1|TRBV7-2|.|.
TGTGCCAGCAGCTTTAGCAGGGTTGAGCAGTTCTTC
CASSFSRVEQFF
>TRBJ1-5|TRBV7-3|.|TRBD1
TGTGCCAGCAGTACAGGGGGCAATCAGCCCCAGCATTTT
CASSTGGNQPQHF
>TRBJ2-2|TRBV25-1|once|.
TGTGCCAGCAGTGAATCCGTAGTAAACACCGGGGAGCTGTTTTTT
CASSESVVNTGELFF
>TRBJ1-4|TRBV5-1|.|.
TGCGCCAGCAGCTCGGACCCGGGGAGAGAAAAACTGTTTTTT
CASSSDPGREKLFF
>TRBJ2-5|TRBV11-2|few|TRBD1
TGTGCCAGCAGCCCACAGGGGACCCAAGAGACCCAGTACTTC
CASSPQGTQETQYF
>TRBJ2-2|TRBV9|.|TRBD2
TGTGCCAGCAGCGCCCTCGGGACTAGCGGGAGAACGAACACCGGGGAGCTGTTTTTT
CASSALGTSGRTNTGELFF
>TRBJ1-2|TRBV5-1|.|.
TGCGCCAGCAGCTTAGGGATGGGGAGCTACTATGGCTACACCTTC
CASSLGMGSYYGYTF
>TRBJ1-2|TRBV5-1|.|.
TGCGCCAGCAGCTTGGATTACCGGTACGACAGGAGCTATGGCTACACCTTC
CASSLDYRYDRSYGYTF
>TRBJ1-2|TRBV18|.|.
TGTGCCAGCTCACCAGAACAGAGTAACTATGGCTACACCTTC
CASSPEQSNYGYTF
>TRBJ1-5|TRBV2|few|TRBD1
TGTGCCAGCAGTGGCCCGGGAGGACAGGGAAATCAGCCCCAGCATTTT
CASSGPGGQGNQPQHF
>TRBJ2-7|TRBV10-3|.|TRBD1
TGTGCCATCAGTCGGGACAGCTACGAGCAGTACTTC
CAISRDSYEQYF
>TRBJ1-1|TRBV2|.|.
TGTGCCAGCAGTGAGTTAAGACAGTACACTGAAGCTTTCTTT
CASSELRQYTEAFF
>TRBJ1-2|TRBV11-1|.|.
TGTGCCAGCAGCCCATTCGTAAACGGGGGGAACCGCGGCTACACCTTC
CASSPFVNGGNRGYTF
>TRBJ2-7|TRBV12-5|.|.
TGTGCTAGTGGTTTGAGGGCGGGGAGCTCCTACGAGCAGTACTTC
CASGLRAGSSYEQYF
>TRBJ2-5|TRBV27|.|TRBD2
TGTGCCAGCAGTTTGAGCGGGGGGGCCAAGGAGACCCAGTACTTC
CASSLSGGAKETQYF
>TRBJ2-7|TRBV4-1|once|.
TGCGCCAGCAGCCCTCAAGAGGGCAGGGGCGAGCAGTACTTC
CASSPQEGRGEQYF